The clone carrying this T cell receptor (delta chain) was observed a handful of times. Antigen: not known. Sequences come from RNA converted to cDNA by reverse transcription. Pooled V-gene forward primers with one constant-region reverse primer generated the CDR3 amplicons by multiplex PCR. TCRdb reanalysed the multiplex PCR reads via CATT. The sample shows fewer than 30,000 delta-chain clones, roughly 6.7% of them seen only once. The V gene end was trimmed by 2 bases and the J gene end by 1 base; junction bases not matched to a gene: 20. Germline V gene lookup returns CDR1 TSWWSYY and CDR2 QGS. The CDR3 is 21 residues long. This sample was included in a study of Vδ1+ human thymocytes. General study results and limits: Approximately 19% of thymic delta-chain sequences were Vdelta2, with few Vdelta3, unlike blood Vdelta1+ controls. In the thymus, TRG and TRD repertoires looked highly polyclonal with Gaussian CDR3 lengths.

This TCR derives from a girl in the first two years of life who had congenital heart surgery. The rearrangement uses TRDV1 and TRDJ1; 9 nucleotides match TRDD3. The source material was Vdelta1+ gamma-delta thymocytes from the thymus. Stated subset: FACS-sorted CD3+ TCRalphabeta- TCRVdelta1+ TCRVdelta2- thymocytes. CDR3 amino acids: CALGECVPRGILGGVTDKLIF. CDR3 nucleotides: TGTGCTCTTGGGGAATGTGTACCTCGGGGGATACTTGGCGGGGTCACCGATAAACTCATCTTT.